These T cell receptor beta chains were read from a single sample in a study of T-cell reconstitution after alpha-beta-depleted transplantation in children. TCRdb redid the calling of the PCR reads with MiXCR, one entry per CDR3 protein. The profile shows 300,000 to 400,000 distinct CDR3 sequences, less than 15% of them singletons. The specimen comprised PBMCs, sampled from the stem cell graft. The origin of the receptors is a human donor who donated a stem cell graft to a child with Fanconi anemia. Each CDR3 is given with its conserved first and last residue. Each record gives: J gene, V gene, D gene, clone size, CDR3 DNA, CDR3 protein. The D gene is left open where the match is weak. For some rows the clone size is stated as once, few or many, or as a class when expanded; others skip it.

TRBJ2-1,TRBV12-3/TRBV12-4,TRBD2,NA,TGTGCCAGCGGACTAGTTTATGAGCAGTTCTTC,CASGLVYEQFF
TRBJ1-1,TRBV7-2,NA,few,TGTGCCAGCAGCTGGTTCCCTAACACTGAAGCTTTCTTT,CASSWFPNTEAFF
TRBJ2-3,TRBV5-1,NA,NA,TGCGCCAGCTCAGTAGGGTCAGATACGCAGTATTTT,CASSVGSDTQYF
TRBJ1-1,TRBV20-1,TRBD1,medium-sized,TGCAGTGCTCACAGGGGGGATACTGAAGCTTTCTTT,CSAHRGDTEAFF
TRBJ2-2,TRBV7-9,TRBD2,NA,TGTGCCAGCAGCCCGTTTAGCGGGGGAATCACCGGGGAGCTGTTTTTT,CASSPFSGGITGELFF
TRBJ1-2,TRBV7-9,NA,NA,TGTGCCAGCAGCTCTATAATGGACCAGGGCTACACCTTC,CASSSIMDQGYTF
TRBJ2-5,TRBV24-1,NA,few,TGTGCCACCAACTCTCCAGACGGGTGGCAAGAGACCCAGTACTTC,CATNSPDGWQETQYF
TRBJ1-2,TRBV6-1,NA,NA,TGTGCCAGCAGTGAAGTCCCCATGGGCTATGGCTACACCTTC,CASSEVPMGYGYTF
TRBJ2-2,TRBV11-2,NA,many,TGTGCCAGCAGCACCCCCGGAGCACCCGGGGAGCTGTTTTTT,CASSTPGAPGELFF
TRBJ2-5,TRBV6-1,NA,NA,TGTGCCAGCAGATCATGGGACATGGGAGAGACCCAGTACTTC,CASRSWDMGETQYF
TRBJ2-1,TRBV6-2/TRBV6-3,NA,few,TGTGCCAGCACCAAGGGGGGGAACCGGAACAATGAGCAGTTCTTC,CASTKGGNRNNEQFF
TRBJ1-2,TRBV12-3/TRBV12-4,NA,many,TGTGCCAGCACCCGCTTCGGGGACGCTCTTTATGGCTACACCTTC,CASTRFGDALYGYTF
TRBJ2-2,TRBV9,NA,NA,TGTGCCAGCAGCCGACGACTAGTGGCGAACACCGGGGAGCTGTTTTTT,CASSRRLVANTGELFF